This T cell receptor (beta chain) was recorded in a study of shared clonotypes between healthy human individuals (dated by TCRdb to about 2020). Regarding the complete study: The cohort included three men and two women between 18 and 49 years of age. For each donor, CD4 naive and CD4 memory were each given three plates, CD8 naive was given two plates, and CD8 memory was given one plate. Different laboratories and diverse techniques were used to prepare libraries and sequence TCR repertoires, to increase sequencing depth and limit assay-specific biases. The study deeply sequenced blood TCR repertoires of five healthy adults to estimate repertoire size and the extent of clonotype sharing between individuals. Per donor, leukapheresis produced somewhere between about 0.8 and 9 billion PBMCs.

Using the deep immunoSEQ assay, TCR CDR3 regions were amplified from genomic DNA by multiplex PCR. Genomic DNA extracted from each cell subset was distributed evenly over all wells of several immunoSEQ 96-well plates, and each plate served as one replicate. For sorted subsets, 200 ng of genomic DNA, equivalent to some 30,000 T cell genomes, went into each replicate PCR. The purified libraries were quantified using a Qubit 3.0 fluorometer, sized with a Bioanalyzer 2100, and then quantified again using the KAPA Library Quantification kit. Every immunoSEQ 96-well plate was sequenced on a separate single-read 150-cycle Illumina NextSeq 550 flow cell. Per the source publication's procedure: Because only junctional sequences without quality scores were contained in the immunoSEQ output, filtering matching that applied to full-length reads could not be performed. To assign V/J genes and CDR3, sequences were annotated using PyIR, a Python wrapper for IgBLAST v1.9, with IMGT germline references. Reads with weak V/J assignments (E-value above 1e-6), missing CDR3, stop codons, out-of-frame junctions, or ambiguous translated residues were removed. V3J clonotypes were defined as sequences sharing an identical inferred V gene, J gene, and CDR3 amino acid sequence. Percentage overlap between repertoires was calculated by dividing the number of shared unique clonotypes by the size of the smaller repertoire. Three approaches were used to assess repertoire richness: RTK rarefaction, the Chao1 estimator, and Recon v2.1 estimates of unobserved clonotypes. Generation probabilities were computed with OLGA for all TCRbeta clonotypes obtained by the gDNA method from several donors. TCRdb re-hosts the immuneACCESS table, in-frame sequences only. Its copies lack some clones; in the studies checked, an unresolved V gene accounts for under half of them, and the cause for the rest is not known. For V, J and clone size, that table is used; D and trimming come from the DNA. This sample gives a few hundred thousand clones in total; more than 75% of them show up just once. Together, the top ten hold 15% to 20% of the sample.

Donors were healthy HIV-negative adults with no recently reported acute infections or vaccinations. Every donor was a Caucasian adult living in Nashville, Tennessee, USA. CD8 memory samples combined magnetically selected CD45RO+ cells with CCR7-negative CD45RA+ effector memory (TemRA) cells. Blood was obtained by leukapheresis, after which PBMCs were separated by Ficoll-Histopaque density gradient centrifugation and cryopreserved in liquid nitrogen vapor phase. Analytical flow cytometry was used to check the purity and quantity of every magnetically sorted T cell population. Genomic DNA was isolated from each sorted fraction and quantified by UV absorbance on a Nanodrop 2000c. On the study overall, not on this receptor specifically: Because the study included a small number of donors, the genetic and exposure-history diversity represented was limited. Naive subsets generally had larger estimated clonotype richness than memory subsets. Sampling was limited to blood, and TCR repertoires in tissue likely differ from TCR repertoires in blood. Pairwise subsampling indicated that sequencing depth was expected to affect the degree of clonotype sharing among donors. Rarefaction of sorted-subset datasets indicated incomplete sequencing despite the large sequencing depth. Compared with non-shared clonotypes, clonotypes shared by all four sorted-subset donors had higher generation probabilities. Sharing across several donors was observed for approximately 4.6% of naive CD4, 3.5% of naive CD8, 2% to 2.5% of memory CD4, and roughly 0.4% of memory CD8 clonotypes.

Taken from cysteine to phenylalanine, the CDR3 has 13 residues. The sequence is cut down to CDR3 DNA, 39 bases in frame from base 1. The germline V gene (reference sequence) provides CDR1 MNHEY and CDR2 SMNVEV. A distance of 10 bases separates the germline ends of V and J, which lose 6 bases and 2 bases respectively. This clone has more than one count but fewer than ten. Its specific antigen is unknown. There are no base qualities to consult, and no much larger clone falls within one base. This receptor chain uses TRBV27 and TRBJ1-1; no confident D gene assignment can be made. The sequenced material came from memory CD8+ T cells sorted from blood. The label giving this sample's cell subset or site can be read as: CD45RO+ cells pooled with CCR7-negative TemRA cells. The sequence was obtained from a man between 18 and 35 years old in good health. DNA sequence: TGTGCCAGCAGCGATCTCCTCAACACTGAAGCTTTCTTT. Its amino acids are CASSDLLNTEAFF.